The 5 T cell receptor beta chains below come from one sample, sequenced in a study of blood T cell repertoires in COVID-19. Assay used: immunoSEQ multiplex PCR; TCRdb lists only in-frame clones, some missing. This table holds a few hundred thousand clones, 86% found once. The sequenced material came from peripheral blood. These receptors were collected from a woman aged 25 to 39 with active or convalescent COVID-19.

This chain connects TRBV5-6 to TRBJ2-3; weak D call: TRBD2 (5 bases). Trimming cost V 1 base and J 0 bases, with 12 bases left between them. This CDR3 comprises 16 residues. CDR1 and CDR2 from the germline V gene are SGHDT and YYEEEE. In DNA, the CDR3 is TGTGCCAGCAGCTTGAGAGGAGGCACTAGCACAGATACGCAGTATTTT. Amino acid sequence: CASSLRGGTSTDTQYF.

This chain uses TRBV4-3 with TRBJ1-1, with D unresolved. This CDR3 region has 16 residues. Trimming left V 0 bases short and J 5 bases short, with 16 bases between. The germline V gene has CDR1 LGHNA and CDR2 YSLEER. CDR3 protein: CASSQDLYEGLTEAFF. The CDR3 DNA is TGCGCCAGCAGCCAAGATCTATATGAGGGTCTGACTGAAGCTTTCTTT.

The chain recombines TRBV19 with TRBJ2-4; 8 positions match TRBD1. CDR1 LNHDA and CDR2 SQIVND come from the germline V gene (reference sequence). Trimming removed 4 bases from V and 0 bases from J; junction bases left unmatched: 5. The CDR3 is 16 residues long. CDR3 in DNA: TGTGCCAGTAGTACGCAGGGGGCCATAGCCAAAAACATTCAGTACTTC. Its protein is CASSTQGAIAKNIQYF.

The rearrangement uses TRBV25-1 and TRBJ2-7, with a weak D call TRBD1 (6 bases). The V gene's germline CDR1 is MGHDK and CDR2 SYGVNS. This CDR3 spans 14 amino acids. With 0 bases removed from V and 6 bases from J, the gap between germline ends came to 12 bases. The CDR3 DNA sequence: TGTGCCAGCAGTGAATATTTACAGGGCGGCGAGCAGTACTTC. This encodes CASSEYLQGGEQYF.

The chain is built from TRBV7-2 and TRBJ1-4, with 9 bases that match TRBD1. The V and J ends lost 5 bases and 7 bases, in that order; junction bases with no gene match: 5. CDR3 size: 14 residues. Per germline, CDR1 SGHTA and CDR2 FQGNSA. CDR3 in DNA: TGTGCCAGCAGCCCGGGACAGGGTAGTGAAAAACTGTTTTTT. This codes for CASSPGQGSEKLFF.